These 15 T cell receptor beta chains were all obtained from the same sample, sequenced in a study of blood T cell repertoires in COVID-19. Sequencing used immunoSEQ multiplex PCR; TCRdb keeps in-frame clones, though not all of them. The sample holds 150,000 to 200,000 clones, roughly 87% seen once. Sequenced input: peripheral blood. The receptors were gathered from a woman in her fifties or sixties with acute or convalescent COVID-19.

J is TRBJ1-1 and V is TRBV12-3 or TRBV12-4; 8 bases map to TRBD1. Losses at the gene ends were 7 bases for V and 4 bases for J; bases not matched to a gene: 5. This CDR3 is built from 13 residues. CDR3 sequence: CASIPDRGTEAFF. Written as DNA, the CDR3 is TGTGCCAGCATTCCCGACAGGGGCACTGAAGCTTTCTTT.

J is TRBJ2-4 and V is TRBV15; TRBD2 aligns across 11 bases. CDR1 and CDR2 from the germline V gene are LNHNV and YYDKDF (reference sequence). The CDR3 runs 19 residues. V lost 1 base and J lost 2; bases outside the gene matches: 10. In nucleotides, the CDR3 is TGTGCCACCAGCAGAGTGGGACTAGCGGCCCCCGGATCCAAAAACATTCAGTACTTC. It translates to CATSRVGLAAPGSKNIQYF.

The CDR3 reads CASSLAGGPGYQETQYF. CDR3 nucleotide sequence: TGTGCCAGCAGCTTAGCGGGGGGGCCCGGGTACCAAGAGACCCAGTACTTC. J is TRBJ2-5 and V is TRBV5-4, with TRBD2 matching over 10 bases. Trimming took 2 bases from V and 0 from J; bases not matched to a gene: 7. This CDR3 contains 17 residues. Per the germline V gene, CDR1 is SGHNT and CDR2 is YYREEE (reference sequence).

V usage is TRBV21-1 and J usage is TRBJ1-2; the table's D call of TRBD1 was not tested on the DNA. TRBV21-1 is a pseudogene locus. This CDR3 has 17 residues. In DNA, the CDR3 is TGTGCCAGCAGCAAGGTCGGGGACAGGGGGCGGAACTATGGCTACACCTTC. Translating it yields CASSKVGDRGRNYGYTF.

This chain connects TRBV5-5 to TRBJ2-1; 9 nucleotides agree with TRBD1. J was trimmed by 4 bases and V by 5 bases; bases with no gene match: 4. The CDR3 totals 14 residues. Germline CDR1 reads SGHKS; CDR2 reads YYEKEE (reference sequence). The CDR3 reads CASRTGTGYNEQFF. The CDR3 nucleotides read TGTGCCAGCAGAACCGGGACAGGGTACAATGAGCAGTTCTTC.

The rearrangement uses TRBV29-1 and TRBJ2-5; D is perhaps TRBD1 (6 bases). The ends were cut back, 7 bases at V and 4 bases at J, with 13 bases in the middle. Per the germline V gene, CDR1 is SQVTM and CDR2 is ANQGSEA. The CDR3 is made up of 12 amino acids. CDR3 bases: TGCAGCGCCGTACAGGGACCAGAGACCCAGTACTTC. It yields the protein CSAVQGPETQYF.

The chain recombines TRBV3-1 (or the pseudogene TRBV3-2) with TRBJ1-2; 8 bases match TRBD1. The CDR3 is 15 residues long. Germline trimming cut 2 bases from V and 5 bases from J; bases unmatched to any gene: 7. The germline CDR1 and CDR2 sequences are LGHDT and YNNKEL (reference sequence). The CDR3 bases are TGTGCCAGCAGCCAACGGGACAGGTCTCCTTATGGCTACACCTTC. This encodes CASSQRDRSPYGYTF.

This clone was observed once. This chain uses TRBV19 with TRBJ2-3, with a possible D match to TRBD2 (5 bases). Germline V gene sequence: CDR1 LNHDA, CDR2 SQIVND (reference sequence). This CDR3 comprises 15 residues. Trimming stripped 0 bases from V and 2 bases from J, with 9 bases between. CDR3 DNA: TGTGCCAGTAGTATAGATCAAGACTACACAGATACGCAGTATTTT. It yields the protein CASSIDQDYTDTQYF.

CDR3 sequence: CASSFGTGASYNEQFF. In DNA, the CDR3 is TGCGCCAGCAGCTTCGGGACTGGGGCCTCCTACAATGAGCAGTTCTTC. This chain links TRBV4-1 with TRBJ2-1; D may be TRBD2 (6 bases). Trimming removed 5 bases from V and 0 bases from J, with 14 bases in between. The CDR3 has 16 amino acids. Germline V gene lookup returns CDR1 MGHRA and CDR2 YSYEKL.

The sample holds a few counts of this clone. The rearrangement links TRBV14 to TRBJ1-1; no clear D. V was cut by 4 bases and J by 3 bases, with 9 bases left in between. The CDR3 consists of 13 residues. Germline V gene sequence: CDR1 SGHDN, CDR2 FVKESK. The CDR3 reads CASSPQLDTEAFF. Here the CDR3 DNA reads TGTGCCAGCAGCCCCCAACTGGACACTGAAGCTTTCTTT.

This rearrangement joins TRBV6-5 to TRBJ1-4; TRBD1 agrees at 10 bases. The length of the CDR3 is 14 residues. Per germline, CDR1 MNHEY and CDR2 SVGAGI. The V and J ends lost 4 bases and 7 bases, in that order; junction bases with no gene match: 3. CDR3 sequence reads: CASSSGQGFEKLFF. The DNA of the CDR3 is TGTGCCAGCAGTTCGGGACAGGGGTTTGAAAAACTGTTTTTT.

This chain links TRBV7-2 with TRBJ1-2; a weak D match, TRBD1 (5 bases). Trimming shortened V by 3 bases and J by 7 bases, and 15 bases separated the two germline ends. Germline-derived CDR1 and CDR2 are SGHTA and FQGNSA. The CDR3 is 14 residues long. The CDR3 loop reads CASSFREVIGGYTF. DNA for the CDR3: TGTGCCAGCAGCTTCAGGGAGGTAATCGGTGGCTACACCTTC.

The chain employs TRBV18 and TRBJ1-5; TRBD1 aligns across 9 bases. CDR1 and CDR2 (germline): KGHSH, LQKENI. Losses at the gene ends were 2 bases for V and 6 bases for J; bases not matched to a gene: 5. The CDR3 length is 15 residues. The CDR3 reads CASSPGTGWGQPQHF. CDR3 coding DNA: TGTGCCAGCTCACCAGGGACAGGGTGGGGTCAGCCCCAGCATTTT.

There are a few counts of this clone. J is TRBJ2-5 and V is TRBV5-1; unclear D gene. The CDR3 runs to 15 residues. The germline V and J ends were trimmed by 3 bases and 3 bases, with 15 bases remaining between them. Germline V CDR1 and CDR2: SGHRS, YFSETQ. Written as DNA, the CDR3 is TGCGCCAGCAGCTCAGGCCCGGCCCTGGAAGAGACCCAGTACTTC. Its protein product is CASSSGPALEETQYF.

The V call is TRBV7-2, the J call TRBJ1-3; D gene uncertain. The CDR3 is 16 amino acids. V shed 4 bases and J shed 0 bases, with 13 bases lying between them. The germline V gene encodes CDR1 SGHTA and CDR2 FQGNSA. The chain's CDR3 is CASSYINPSSGNTIYF. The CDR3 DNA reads TGTGCCAGCAGCTATATCAATCCGAGCTCTGGAAACACCATATATTTT.